Below are 11 T cell receptor beta chains sequenced from a single sample in a study of blood T cell repertoires in COVID-19 (dated by TCRdb to 2018 to 2020). Library preparation was by the immunoSEQ multiplex PCR assay. The source is immuneACCESS, and TCRdb retained only in-frame sequences with V and J called. Part of the clones is not carried over; for the studies checked, unresolved V genes explain less than half of this, and the remainder is unexplained. This sample lists 95,000 to 130,000 clones; about nine tenths were detected once. The ten largest clones represent 1.8% of the sample. Sequenced: peripheral blood. The receptor source for this set is a human donor with active COVID-19. The donor label of this sample is uncertain.

V is TRBV19 and J is TRBJ2-5; TRBD2 is a possible D gene (6 bases). V lost 6 bases and J 5 bases, leaving 13 bases between the germline ends. The CDR3 spans 13 residues. CDR1 and CDR2 (germline): LNHDA, SQIVND (reference sequence). CDR3 coding DNA: TGTGCCAGTAGGGAGGGTTCGGGGGAGACCCAGTACTTC. It specifies CASREGSGETQYF. The full variable domain, in which reference TRBV19 and TRBJ2-5 provide the parts outside the CDR3, is DGGITQSPKYLFRKEGQNVTLSCEQNLNHDAMYWYRQDPGQGLRLIYYSQIVNDFQKGDIAEGYSVSREKKESFPLTVTSAQKNPTAFYLCASREGSGETQYFGPGTRLLVL.

The chain combines TRBV27 with TRBJ2-7; TRBD1 matches at 8 bases. In germline, CDR1 is MNHEY, CDR2 SMNVEV (reference sequence). The CDR3 runs to 17 residues. With 6 bases clipped from V and 3 bases from J, the junction kept 16 bases outside the gene matches. The CDR3 DNA is TGTGCCAGCAGCTTTAGTTATCGCGAGACAGGGGTCTACGAGCAGTACTTC. Translated: CASSFSYRETGVYEQYF.

V usage is TRBV19 and J usage is TRBJ1-1; perhaps TRBD1 as D (5 bases). Deletions cut 5 bases from V and 0 bases from J, with 10 bases between. Per germline, CDR1 LNHDA and CDR2 SQIVND (reference sequence). The CDR3 consists of 14 residues. Here the CDR3 DNA reads TGTGCCAGTAGTGCGACAGTTATGAACACTGAAGCTTTCTTT. It is translated as CASSATVMNTEAFF.

There are a few counts of this clone. V and J are TRBV19 and TRBJ1-1; 10 bases are shared with TRBD1. The CDR3 runs 14 residues. Trimming cost V 6 bases and J 6 bases; bases outside gene matches: 7. Germline V gene lookup returns CDR1 LNHDA and CDR2 SQIVND (reference sequence). CDR3 DNA: TGTGCCAGTAGGGGGGACAGGGGTGGGTCTGAAGCTTTCTTT. The encoded protein is CASRGDRGGSEAFF.

V and J are TRBV5-1 and TRBJ1-6; 7 bases align to TRBD1. Germline lookup yields CDR1 SGHRS and CDR2 YFSETQ. The J segment lost 9 bases and the V segment lost 3 bases, leaving 6 bases of the junction unmatched. The CDR3 runs to 14 residues. The CDR3 loop reads CASSSEGQISPLHF. Here the CDR3 DNA reads TGCGCCAGCAGCTCGGAGGGACAGATTTCACCCCTCCACTTT.

CDR3 coding DNA: TGTGCCAGCATGACCGTAGGGGGCAAGAACACCGGGGAGCTGTTTTTT. Protein product: CASMTVGGKNTGELFF. This chain uses TRBV27 with TRBJ2-2; 7 bases are a match to TRBD1. Per germline, CDR1 MNHEY and CDR2 SMNVEV (reference sequence). The CDR3 covers 16 residues. Trimming took 7 bases from V and 1 from J; bases not matched to a gene: 9.

The chain carries TRBV29-1 and TRBJ2-7; D perhaps matches TRBD2 (5 bases). Trimming took 2 bases from V and 5 from J, leaving 10 bases between them. CDR1 SQVTM and CDR2 ANQGSEA come from the germline V gene. CDR3 length equals 12 residues. CDR3: CSVEWPGDEQYF. The CDR3 DNA reads as TGCAGCGTTGAATGGCCCGGGGACGAGCAGTACTTC.

This chain joins TRBV21-1 and TRBJ2-7; the table's D call of TRBD1 was not tested on the DNA. TRBV21-1 represents a pseudogene. The CDR3 is 16 amino acids. The CDR3 nucleotides read TGTGCCAGCAGCAAAGGGCATTGGACAGGAGTTTACGAGCAGTACTTC. Residues: CASSKGHWTGVYEQYF.

The rearrangement joins TRBV2 to TRBJ2-5; D not resolved. Trimming took off 4 bases at V and 3 bases at J, with 12 bases between the two ends. Germline CDR1 SNHLY, CDR2 FYNNEI. The length of the CDR3 is 14 residues. The CDR3 nucleotides are TGTGCCAGCAGTGTACTCGGCCAGGAAGAGACCCAGTACTTC. This codes for CASSVLGQEETQYF.

The V and J genes are TRBV9 and TRBJ2-1, with 10 bases matching TRBD2. V dropped 4 bases and J dropped 4; count of bases not matched to a gene: 5. CDR1 and CDR2 (germline): SGDLS, YYNGEE. The CDR3 has 15 residues. In DNA, the CDR3 is TGTGCCAGCAGCCTCGGACTAGCGGTATACAATGAGCAGTTCTTC. Protein sequence: CASSLGLAVYNEQFF.

The genes are TRBV5-1 and TRBJ2-1; no definite D call. The CDR3 totals 13 residues. CDR1 and CDR2 (germline): SGHRS, YFSETQ. V lost 0 bases, J lost 7 bases, and 8 bases lay in between. The CDR3 protein is CASSLVPRNEQFF. CDR3 bases: TGCGCCAGCAGCTTGGTACCCCGGAATGAGCAGTTCTTC.